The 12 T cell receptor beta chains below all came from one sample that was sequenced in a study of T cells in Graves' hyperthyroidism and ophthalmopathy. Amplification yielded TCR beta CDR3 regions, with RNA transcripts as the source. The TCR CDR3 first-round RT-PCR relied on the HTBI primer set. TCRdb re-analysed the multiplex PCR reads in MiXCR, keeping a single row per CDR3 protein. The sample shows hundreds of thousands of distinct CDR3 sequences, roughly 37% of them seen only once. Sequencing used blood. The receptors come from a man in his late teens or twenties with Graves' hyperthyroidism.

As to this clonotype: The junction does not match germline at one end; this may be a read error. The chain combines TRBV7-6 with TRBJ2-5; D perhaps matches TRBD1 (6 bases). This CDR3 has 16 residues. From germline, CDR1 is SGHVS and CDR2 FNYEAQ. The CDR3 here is CASSLGGSGVNQPQYF. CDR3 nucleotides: TGTGCTAGCAGCTTAGGGGGTTCAGGGGTCAATCAGCCCCAGTACTTC. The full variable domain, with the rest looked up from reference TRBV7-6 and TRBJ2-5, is GAGVSQSPRYKVTKRGQDVALRCDPISGHVSLYWYRQALGQGPEFLTYFNYEAQQDKSGLPNDRFSAERPEGSISTLTIQRTEQRDSAMYRCASSLGGSGVNQPQYFGPGTRLLVL.

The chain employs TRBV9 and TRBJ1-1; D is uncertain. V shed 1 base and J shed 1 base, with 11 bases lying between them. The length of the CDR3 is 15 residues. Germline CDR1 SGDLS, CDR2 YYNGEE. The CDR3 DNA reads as TGTGCCAGCAGCGTATCCGGGGATGGGAACACTGAAGCTTTCTTT. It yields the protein CASSVSGDGNTEAFF. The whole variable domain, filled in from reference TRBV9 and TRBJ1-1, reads DSGVTQTPKHLITATGQRVTLRCSPRSGDLSVYWYQQSLDQGLQFLIQYYNGEERAKGNILERFSAQQFPDLHSELNLSSLELGDSALYFCASSVSGDGNTEAFFGQGTRLTVV.

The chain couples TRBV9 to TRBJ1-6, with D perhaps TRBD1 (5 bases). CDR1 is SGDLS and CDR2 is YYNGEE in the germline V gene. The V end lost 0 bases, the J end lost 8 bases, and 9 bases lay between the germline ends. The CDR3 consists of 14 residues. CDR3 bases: TGTGCCAGCAGCGTAGATGGGACGGATTCACCCCTCCACTTT. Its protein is CASSVDGTDSPLHF.

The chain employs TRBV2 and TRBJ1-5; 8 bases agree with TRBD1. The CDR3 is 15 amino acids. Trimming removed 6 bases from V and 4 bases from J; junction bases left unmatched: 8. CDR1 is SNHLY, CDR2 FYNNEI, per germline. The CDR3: CASSQGTGDNQPQHF. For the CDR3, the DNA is TGTGCCAGCAGCCAAGGGACAGGCGATAATCAGCCCCAGCATTTT.

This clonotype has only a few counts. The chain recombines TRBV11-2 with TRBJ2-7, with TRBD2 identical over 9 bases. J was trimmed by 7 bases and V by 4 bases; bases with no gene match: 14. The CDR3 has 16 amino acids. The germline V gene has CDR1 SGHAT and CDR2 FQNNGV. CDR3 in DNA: TGTGCCAGCAGCTCCGTTTATAGCGGGAGCTCTGAAGAGCAGTACTTC. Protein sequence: CASSSVYSGSSEEQYF.

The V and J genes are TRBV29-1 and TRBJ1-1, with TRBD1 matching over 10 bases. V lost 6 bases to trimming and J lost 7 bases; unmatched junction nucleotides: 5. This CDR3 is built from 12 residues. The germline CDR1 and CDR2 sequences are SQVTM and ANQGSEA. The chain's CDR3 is CSVYWTGGEAFF. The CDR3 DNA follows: TGCAGCGTCTATTGGACAGGGGGTGAAGCTTTCTTT.

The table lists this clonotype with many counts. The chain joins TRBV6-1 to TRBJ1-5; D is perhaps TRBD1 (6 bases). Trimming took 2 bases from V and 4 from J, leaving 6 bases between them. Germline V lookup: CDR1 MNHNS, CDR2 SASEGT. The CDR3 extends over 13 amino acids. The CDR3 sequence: CASSEQGNQPQHF. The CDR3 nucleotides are TGTGCCAGCAGTGAACAGGGGAATCAGCCCCAGCATTTT.

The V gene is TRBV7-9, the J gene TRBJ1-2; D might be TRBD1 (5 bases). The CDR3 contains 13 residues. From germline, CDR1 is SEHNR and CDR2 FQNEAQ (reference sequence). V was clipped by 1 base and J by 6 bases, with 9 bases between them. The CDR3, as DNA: TGTGCCAGCAGCTTAGTCGGGGGTAATGGCTACACCTTC. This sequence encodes CASSLVGGNGYTF.

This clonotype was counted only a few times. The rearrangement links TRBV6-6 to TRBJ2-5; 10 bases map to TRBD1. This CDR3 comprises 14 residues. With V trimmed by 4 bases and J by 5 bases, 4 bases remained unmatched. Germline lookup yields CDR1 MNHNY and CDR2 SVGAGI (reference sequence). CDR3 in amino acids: CASSSQGQGETQYF. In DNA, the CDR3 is TGTGCCAGCAGTTCCCAGGGACAGGGGGAGACCCAGTACTTC.

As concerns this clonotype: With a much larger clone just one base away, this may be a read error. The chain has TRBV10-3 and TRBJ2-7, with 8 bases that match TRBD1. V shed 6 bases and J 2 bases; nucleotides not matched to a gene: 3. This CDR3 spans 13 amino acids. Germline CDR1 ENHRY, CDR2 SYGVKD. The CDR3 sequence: CAIRADRAYEQYF. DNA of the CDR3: TGTGCCATCAGAGCGGACAGGGCCTACGAGCAGTACTTC.

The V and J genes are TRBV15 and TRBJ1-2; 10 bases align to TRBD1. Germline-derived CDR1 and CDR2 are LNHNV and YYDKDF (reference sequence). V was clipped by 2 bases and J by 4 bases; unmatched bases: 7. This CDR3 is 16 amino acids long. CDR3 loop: CATSRSRTGGSYGYTF. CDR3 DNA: TGTGCCACCAGCAGATCTCGGACAGGGGGTAGCTATGGCTACACCTTC.

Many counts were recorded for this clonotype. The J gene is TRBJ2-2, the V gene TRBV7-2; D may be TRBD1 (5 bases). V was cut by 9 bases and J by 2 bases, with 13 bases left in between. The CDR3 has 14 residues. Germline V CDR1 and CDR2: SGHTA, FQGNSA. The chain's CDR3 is CASSPRANTGELFF. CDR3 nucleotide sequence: TGTGCCAGTAGTCCCAGGGCCAACACCGGGGAGCTGTTTTTT.